A single sample is the source of the 32 T cell receptor beta chains below, sequenced in a study of shared clonotypes between healthy human individuals. Sequencing was performed with immunoSEQ multiplex PCR; in TCRdb, only in-frame clones are kept and a portion is missing. The sample holds some 630,000 clones, roughly 70% seen once. Sequencing was done on a sample of memory CD4+ T cells sorted from blood. As to subset: CD45RA-negative fraction. The receptors originated from a woman in her thirties in good health.

The sample holds one count of this clone. A much bigger clone sits one base away, suggesting this may be a read error. Within the sample, other DNA sequences also encode this same CDR3. The chain is built from TRBV2 and TRBJ2-6; no clear D. This CDR3 comprises 14 residues. V lost 4 bases and J 1 base, leaving 5 bases between the germline ends. The germline CDR1 and CDR2 sequences are SNHLY and FYNNEI. The CDR3 bases are TGTGCCAGCAGTGTGAGGTCTGGGGCCAACGTCCTGACTTTC. It encodes CASSVRSGANVLTF.

The rearrangement uses TRBV28 and TRBJ1-3, with 7 bases lining up with TRBD1. The length of the CDR3 is 16 residues. After removal of 7 bases from V and 3 bases from J, the junction contained 12 bases not matched to a gene. Germline loops: CDR1 MDHEN, CDR2 SYDVKM. CDR3 region: CASKHGGGGSGNTIYF. The DNA for the CDR3 is TGTGCCAGCAAACACGGGGGAGGGGGCAGTGGAAACACCATATATTTT.

In this sample, this clone turned up once. This chain joins TRBV27 and TRBJ2-6; D gene uncertain. Trimming took 6 bases from V and 0 from J, leaving 9 bases between them. CDR3 length: 15 residues. The V gene's germline CDR1 is MNHEY and CDR2 SMNVEV (reference sequence). This CDR3 is CASRPQSSGANVLTF. The CDR3 region has the DNA TGTGCCAGCAGACCTCAGAGCTCTGGGGCCAACGTCCTGACTTTC.

The genes are TRBV4-2 and TRBJ2-5, with D maybe TRBD2 (6 bases). Germline V gives CDR1 LGHNA, CDR2 YNFKEQ. V was shortened by 2 bases and J by 2 bases, with 9 bases between the two germline ends. The CDR3 runs 14 residues. The CDR3 DNA reads TGTGCCAGCAGCCAATGGGACTGGCAAGAGACCCAGTACTTC. This codes for CASSQWDWQETQYF.

This rearrangement joins TRBV14 to TRBJ2-3; D might be TRBD1 (6 bases). The CDR3 spans 17 residues. In germline, CDR1 is SGHDN, CDR2 FVKESK. The V gene lost 0 bases and the J gene lost 2 bases, with 15 bases spanning the gap. CDR3 amino acids: CASSQETGYSFTDTQYF. The CDR3 nucleotides are TGTGCCAGCAGCCAAGAAACAGGGTATTCATTCACAGATACGCAGTATTTT.

The CDR3 DNA follows: TGTGCCACCAGCTCCAAGACGGGACAGGGGACGGGGGCCCAGTACTTC. Translated, it gives CATSSKTGQGTGAQYF. The chain combines TRBV15 with TRBJ2-5; 10 nucleotides match TRBD1. The junction had 15 bases not matched to a gene; V was cut back by 5 bases and J by 9 bases. Per the germline V gene, CDR1 is LNHNV and CDR2 is YYDKDF (reference sequence). The CDR3 is 16 amino acids.

The V call is TRBV28, the J call TRBJ1-5; D perhaps matches TRBD1 (5 bases). Germline V gene lookup returns CDR1 MDHEN and CDR2 SYDVKM. This CDR3 has 15 amino acids. The germline V and J ends were trimmed by 7 bases and 2 bases, with 15 bases remaining between them. CDR3 loop: CASTGRGSGNQPQHF. In DNA form, the CDR3 reads TGTGCCAGCACCGGACGGGGGTCTGGCAATCAGCCCCAGCATTTT.

The chain has TRBV28 and TRBJ1-5; D is undetermined. Germline CDR1 MDHEN, CDR2 SYDVKM. V lost 3 bases and J lost 3, with 21 bases in between. The CDR3 is made up of 18 amino acids. In DNA form, the CDR3 reads TGTGCCAGCAGTTTTTCCGGGTTCTTGCGGGGTTTCAATCAGCCCCAGCATTTT. Protein product: CASSFSGFLRGFNQPQHF.

This clone was recorded once. The J gene is TRBJ1-4, the V gene TRBV27; D perhaps matches TRBD1 (6 bases). Trimming removed 1 base from V and 8 bases from J, with 14 bases in between. CDR1 is MNHEY and CDR2 is SMNVEV in the germline V gene (reference sequence). The CDR3 extends over 15 amino acids. As DNA, the CDR3 is TGTGCCAGCAGTTTATTCGGCAGGGGCGAAGAAAAACTGTTTTTT. Its protein product is CASSLFGRGEEKLFF.

This chain links TRBV5-4 with TRBJ2-5; the match to TRBD2 covers 14 bases. The DNA end lines up better with TRBJ2-7; the J call may be wrong. The CDR3 is 15 amino acids. CDR1 is SGHNT and CDR2 is YYREEE in the germline V gene (reference sequence). The CDR3 loop is CASGPGTSGSYEQYF. CDR3 nucleotide sequence: TGTGCCAGCGGCCCCGGGACTAGCGGGAGCTACGAGCAGTACTTC.

The chain links TRBV28 to TRBJ2-7; 8 bases line up with TRBD1. The J segment lost 4 bases and the V segment lost 7 bases, leaving 9 bases of the junction unmatched. The CDR3 covers 14 residues. Germline loops: CDR1 MDHEN, CDR2 SYDVKM. CDR3: CASIPGQAIYEQYF. CDR3 in DNA: TGTGCCAGCATTCCGGGACAGGCGATATACGAGCAGTACTTC. The full variable domain, its missing parts supplied by reference TRBV28 and TRBJ2-7, is DVKVTQSSRYLVKRTGEKVFLECVQDMDHENMFWYRQDPGLGLRLIYFSYDVKMKEKGDIPEGYSVSREKKERFSLILESASTNQTSMYLCASIPGQAIYEQYFGPGTRLTVT.

The chain combines TRBV11-2 with TRBJ2-1, with a tentative D call TRBD1 (6 bases). There are 14 residues in the CDR3. The V end was cut by 1 base, the J end by 10 bases, with 14 bases between. CDR1 SGHAT and CDR2 FQNNGV come from the germline V gene. The CDR3 loop is CASSLGVGAGEQFF. The CDR3 region has the DNA TGTGCCAGCAGCTTAGGGGTGGGGGCCGGAGAGCAGTTCTTC.

As for this clone: The same CDR3 also results from other DNA sequences found in this sample. This chain connects TRBV5-1 to TRBJ2-7, with TRBD2 as a possible D gene (5 bases). V was trimmed by 4 bases and J by 1 base, leaving 9 bases between them. Germline CDR1 and CDR2: SGHRS and YFSETQ. This CDR3 region has 13 residues. CDR3 protein: CASSASGSYEQYF. The CDR3 DNA follows: TGCGCCAGCAGCGCAAGCGGATCCTACGAGCAGTACTTC.

This clone was observed at least ten times. This sequence joins TRBV29-1 and TRBJ1-1; a weak D match, TRBD1 (6 bases). Trimming took 4 bases from V and 5 from J, leaving 11 bases between them. The CDR3 has 12 residues. Per germline, CDR1 SQVTM and CDR2 ANQGSEA. CDR3 residues: CSVVYRATEAFF. The CDR3 DNA reads as TGCAGCGTTGTTTACAGGGCTACTGAAGCTTTCTTT.

With respect to this clone: Other nucleotide sequences from this sample produce the same CDR3. CDR3 region: CASSERQGAYEQYF. CDR3 nucleotide sequence: TGTGCCAGCAGTGAACGACAGGGGGCCTACGAGCAGTACTTC. This chain connects TRBV2 to TRBJ2-7, with TRBD1 matching 9 bases. Trimming cost V 2 bases and J 2 bases; bases outside gene matches: 1. Germline V gene sequence: CDR1 SNHLY, CDR2 FYNNEI. The CDR3 spans 14 residues.

A word on this clone: One junction end disagrees with the germline gene, perhaps due to a read error. This chain joins TRBV2 and TRBJ2-1; TRBD2 agrees at 8 bases. The CDR3 length is 20 residues. Germline CDR1 is SNHLY and CDR2 is FYNNEI. CDR3 DNA sequence: TGTGCCAGCAGTCAAGCCGGGAGGGCAGATTCGGGAGTTCCTTACAATGAGCAGTTCTTC. Translating it yields CASSQAGRADSGVPYNEQFF.

The chain employs TRBV15 and TRBJ1-4; 7 nucleotides line up with TRBD1. Unmatched junction bases numbered 3, after V lost 1 base and J lost 1 base. CDR3 length: 16 amino acids. CDR1 and CDR2 (germline): LNHNV, YYDKDF (reference sequence). The CDR3 here is CATSRGQGGTNEKLFF. CDR3 bases: TGTGCCACCAGCAGAGGACAGGGCGGAACTAATGAAAAACTGTTTTTT.

To note about this clone: The same CDR3 arises from other DNA sequences in this sample as well. The rearrangement links TRBV29-1 to TRBJ2-1; 8 bases agree with TRBD1. The CDR3 loop spans 13 amino acids. V trimming: 4 bases; J trimming: 7 bases; junction bases outside the gene matches: 6. Germline assignment: CDR1 SQVTM and CDR2 ANQGSEA. The CDR3: CSVGQGALNEQFF. The CDR3 DNA follows: TGCAGCGTTGGTCAGGGGGCCCTGAATGAGCAGTTCTTC.

CDR3 residues: CASSAPGTVEAFF. The CDR3 region has the DNA TGTGCCAGCAGTGCACCAGGGACGGTTGAAGCTTTCTTT. The chain has TRBV2 and TRBJ1-1; TRBD1 is a possible D gene (5 bases). Germline CDR1 and CDR2: SNHLY and FYNNEI. Trimming took 4 bases from V and 7 from J, leaving 13 bases between them. This CDR3 contains 13 residues.

The chain has TRBV7-8 and TRBJ1-4; D is perhaps TRBD1 (6 bases). V was pared by 5 bases and J by 4 bases, with 14 bases between. CDR3 length: 15 residues. Germline CDR1 is SGHVS and CDR2 is FQNEAQ. The CDR3 DNA reads as TGTGCCAGCAGCGGCCGGACAGCCGATAATGAAAAACTGTTTTTT. It encodes CASSGRTADNEKLFF.

The chain carries TRBV4-1 and TRBJ1-4; tentative D call: TRBD1 (6 bases). Trimming cost V 6 bases and J 6 bases, with 17 bases left between them. From germline, CDR1 is MGHRA and CDR2 YSYEKL. This CDR3 has 15 amino acids. CDR3 coding DNA: TGCGCCAGCAGTCAACCACAGGGTATGGATGAAAAACTGTTTTTT. It is translated as CASSQPQGMDEKLFF.

V is TRBV29-1 and J is TRBJ2-7; D is perhaps TRBD2 (6 bases). V shed 4 bases and J shed 4 bases, with 17 bases lying between them. CDR1 and CDR2 from the germline V gene are SQVTM and ANQGSEA. The CDR3 sequence is 14 residues long. The CDR3 bases are TGCAGCGTTGGGGAATGGATTGGGGGGTACGAGCAGTACTTC. Its translation: CSVGEWIGGYEQYF.

The chain is built from TRBV18 and TRBJ2-3; 7 positions match TRBD2. The CDR3 runs to 15 residues. CDR1 and CDR2 from the germline V gene are KGHSH and LQKENI. J gave up 1 base and V 0 bases, and 1 base lay outside the gene matches. CDR3 protein: CASSPPLAGTDTQYF. The DNA for the CDR3 is TGTGCCAGCTCACCACCGCTAGCGGGCACAGATACGCAGTATTTT.

This rearrangement joins TRBV18 to TRBJ1-4; D remains unclear. The CDR3 consists of 13 residues. Germline V CDR1 and CDR2: KGHSH, LQKENI. Trimming removed 0 bases from V and 4 bases from J, with 3 bases in between. CDR3 loop: CASSPPINEKLFF. The CDR3 bases are TGTGCCAGCTCACCACCGATTAATGAAAAACTGTTTTTT.

This chain joins TRBV11-3 and TRBJ2-1, with D possibly being TRBD1 or TRBD2 (5 bases each). The length of the CDR3 is 16 residues. Per the germline V gene, CDR1 is SGHNT and CDR2 is YENEEA. Trimming left V 3 bases short and J 3 bases short, with 15 bases between. CDR3 coding DNA: TGTGCCAGCAGCTTGGCCGGGACCCTGGGCTACAATGAGCAGTTCTTC. Translated: CASSLAGTLGYNEQFF. Drawing the rest from reference TRBV11-3 and TRBJ2-1, the complete variable domain is EAGVVQSPRYKIIEKKQPVAFWCNPISGHNTLYWYLQNLGQGPELLIRYENEEAVDDSQLPKDRFSAERLKGVDSTLKIQPAELGDSAVYLCASSLAGTLGYNEQFFGPGTRLTVL.

This clone was seen a handful of times. This chain joins TRBV5-1 and TRBJ2-5, with a weak D call TRBD2 (5 bases). CDR1 is SGHRS, CDR2 YFSETQ, per germline. Trimming pared 4 bases from V and 5 bases from J, leaving 18 bases between. There are 15 residues in the CDR3. CDR3 coding DNA: TGCGCCAGCAGCCTTGGGTCCGGGATTGGGGAGACCCAGTACTTC. It is translated as CASSLGSGIGETQYF. Looking up the rest from reference TRBV5-1 and TRBJ2-5 gives the full variable domain: KAGVTQTPRYLIKTRGQQVTLSCSPISGHRSVSWYQQTPGQGLQFLFEYFSETQRNKGNFPGRFSGRQFSNSRSEMNVSTLELGDSALYLCASSLGSGIGETQYFGPGTRLLVL.

This chain links TRBV28 with TRBJ1-1; D remains unclear. CDR1 and CDR2 from the germline V gene are MDHEN and SYDVKM. The CDR3 spans 12 residues. The V gene lost 5 bases and the J gene lost 8 bases, with 12 bases spanning the gap. The CDR3 sequence: CASSTEAREAFF. The CDR3, as DNA: TGTGCCAGCAGTACCGAGGCCCGGGAAGCTTTCTTT.

V is TRBV30 and J is TRBJ2-7; D call uncertain. The CDR3 covers 14 residues. Germline values: CDR1 GTSNPN, CDR2 SVGIG (reference sequence). V lost 1 base and J lost 0, with 10 bases in between. As DNA, the CDR3 is TGTGCCTGGAGTGATCGGTCTCTCTCCTACGAGCAGTACTTC. Amino acids: CAWSDRSLSYEQYF. The full variable domain, rest sourced from reference TRBV30 and TRBJ2-7, is SQTIHQWPATLVQPVGSPLSLECTVEGTSNPNLYWYRQAAGRGLQLLFYSVGIGQISSEVPQNLSASRPQDRQFILSSKKLLLSDSGFYLCAWSDRSLSYEQYFGPGTRLTVT.

The rearrangement joins TRBV18 to TRBJ2-7; D may be TRBD2 (5 bases). V was clipped by 4 bases and J by 0 bases, with 13 bases between them. The V gene's germline CDR1 is KGHSH and CDR2 LQKENI. The CDR3 loop spans 15 amino acids. CDR3 DNA sequence: TGTGCCAGCTCACAGGGAAATGACTACTCCTACGAGCAGTACTTC. It translates to CASSQGNDYSYEQYF.

This chain connects TRBV18 to TRBJ1-5, with D hard to call. Germline CDR1 and CDR2: KGHSH and LQKENI. This CDR3 contains 14 residues. V shed 2 bases and J shed 0 bases, with 5 bases lying between them. The CDR3 region is CASSPSYSNQPQHF. CDR3 DNA: TGTGCCAGCTCACCATCTTATAGCAATCAGCCCCAGCATTTT.

The genes are TRBV5-1 and TRBJ2-3; the D gene is possibly TRBD1 (5 bases). Trimming took 0 bases from V and 4 from J, leaving 18 bases between them. CDR3 size: 17 residues. CDR1 and CDR2 from the germline V gene are SGHRS and YFSETQ. DNA of the CDR3: TGCGCCAGCAGCTTGGCCGGCGACAGTTTATTGGCAGATACGCAGTATTTT. Its translation: CASSLAGDSLLADTQYF.

This rearrangement joins TRBV28 to TRBJ1-4; TRBD1 might be the D (5 bases). The CDR3 runs to 15 residues. Trimming stripped 5 bases from V and 7 bases from J, with 17 bases between. Germline V lookup: CDR1 MDHEN, CDR2 SYDVKM. The CDR3 loop is CASSPSLGEGEKLFF. The CDR3 bases are TGTGCCAGCAGTCCCAGTTTGGGGGAGGGTGAAAAACTGTTTTTT.